One and the same sample provided the 28 T cell receptor beta chains below, sequenced in a study of T cells in localized non-small cell lung cancer. Profiling relied on immunoSEQ multiplex PCR, and the TCRdb table lists in-frame clones only, not all of them. Of some 66,000 clones listed, approximately 85% were seen once; the top ten hold less than 15%. This specimen was peripheral blood, taken before any cancer treatment. The receptors were gathered from an older female donor with stage I lung adenocarcinoma.

This chain uses TRBV9 with TRBJ1-3, with 7 positions matching TRBD1. CDR3 length equals 16 residues. The junction had 6 bases not matched to a gene; V was cut back by 0 bases and J by 3 bases. CDR1 and CDR2 (germline): SGDLS, YYNGEE. Written as DNA, the CDR3 is TGTGCCAGCAGCGTAGAAGGGGCAGGGGGTGGAAACACCATATATTTT. Translated: CASSVEGAGGGNTIYF.

The V call is TRBV5-1, the J call TRBJ2-7, with a weak D call TRBD1 (6 bases). Between the trimmed V and J ends, which lost 0 bases and 4 bases, there was a span of 11 bases. From germline, CDR1 is SGHRS and CDR2 YFSETQ. This CDR3 comprises 14 residues. The CDR3 loop reads CASSLEGDAYEQYF. The DNA of the CDR3 is TGCGCCAGCAGCTTGGAGGGGGACGCGTACGAGCAGTACTTC.

The V and J genes are TRBV30 and TRBJ1-5, with a possible D match to TRBD1 (5 bases). The CDR3 is 15 amino acids. Trimming removed 3 bases at V and 6 bases at J, with 18 bases between. CDR1 and CDR2 (germline): GTSNPN, SVGIG (reference sequence). In DNA, the CDR3 is TGTGCCTGGAGCATCGGGACTGGTGTAGGTCAGCCCCAGCATTTT. It specifies CAWSIGTGVGQPQHF. The full variable domain, rest sourced from reference TRBV30 and TRBJ1-5, is SQTIHQWPATLVQPVGSPLSLECTVEGTSNPNLYWYRQAAGRGLQLLFYSVGIGQISSEVPQNLSASRPQDRQFILSSKKLLLSDSGFYLCAWSIGTGVGQPQHFGDGTRLSIL.

This clone was counted once. The chain combines TRBV30 with TRBJ2-5, with D unclear. The CDR3 is made up of 10 amino acids. Germline CDR1 GTSNPN, CDR2 SVGIG (reference sequence). V was pared by 7 bases and J by 5 bases, with 8 bases between. CDR3 protein: CALSDETQYF. CDR3 DNA sequence: TGTGCCTTATCAGACGAGACCCAGTACTTC.

The rearrangement joins TRBV5-1 to TRBJ1-2, with no clear D. CDR3 size: 14 residues. Trimming removed 0 bases from V and 7 bases from J, with 13 bases in between. Germline V gene sequence: CDR1 SGHRS, CDR2 YFSETQ. The CDR3 region is CASSLETSTGGYTF. DNA for the CDR3: TGCGCCAGCAGCTTGGAGACGTCTACGGGTGGCTACACCTTC.

The V gene is TRBV14, the J gene TRBJ2-1; 8 positions match TRBD2. The germline V gene has CDR1 SGHDN and CDR2 FVKESK. This CDR3 spans 16 amino acids. Trimming cost V 2 bases and J 4 bases; bases outside gene matches: 7. The CDR3 nucleotides are TGTGCCAGCAGCCAAAAAGCGGGAGCGGATTACAATGAGCAGTTCTTC. Translation: CASSQKAGADYNEQFF. Full variable domain (rest looked up from reference TRBV14 and TRBJ2-1): EAGVTQFPSHSVIEKGQTVTLRCDPISGHDNLYWYRRVMGKEIKFLLHFVKESKQDESGMPNNRFLAERTGGTYSTLKVQPAELEDSGVYFCASSQKAGADYNEQFFGPGTRLTVL.

The chain uses TRBV5-1 and TRBJ2-1; D gene ambiguous. CDR1 and CDR2 from the germline V gene are SGHRS and YFSETQ. The V end lost 4 bases, the J end lost 3 bases, and 14 bases lay between the germline ends. The CDR3 is 15 residues long. DNA for the CDR3: TGCGCCAGCAGCCCTCGTACAGAAGACTACAATGAGCAGTTCTTC. Its protein product is CASSPRTEDYNEQFF.

The chain recombines TRBV11-3 with TRBJ2-5; weak D call: TRBD2 (6 bases). The V end was cut by 7 bases, the J end by 0 bases, with 15 bases between. The V gene's germline CDR1 is SGHNT and CDR2 YENEEA. The CDR3 is made up of 15 amino acids. As DNA, the CDR3 is TGTGCCAGCAACAATCGCCGGGACTACCAAGAGACCCAGTACTTC. It codes for CASNNRRDYQETQYF.

This sequence joins TRBV6-5 and TRBJ2-7; D might be TRBD2 (6 bases). Germline CDR1 reads MNHEY; CDR2 reads SVGAGI. The CDR3 extends over 13 amino acids. The V end was cut by 4 bases, the J end by 2 bases, with 9 bases between. CDR3 sequence reads: CASSLAGPYEQYF. DNA of the CDR3: TGTGCCAGCAGTTTGGCGGGGCCCTACGAGCAGTACTTC.

The sample holds a few counts of this clone. The V call is TRBV25-1, the J call TRBJ1-2; D gene ambiguous. The CDR3 spans 15 residues. With 2 bases removed from V and 4 bases from J, the gap between germline ends came to 14 bases. From germline, CDR1 is MGHDK and CDR2 SYGVNS. CDR3 nucleotides: TGTGCCAGCAGTGAAGGAGCCGGCGGGCCCTATGGCTACACCTTC. It specifies CASSEGAGGPYGYTF.

The genes are TRBV28 and TRBJ2-7; tentatively, D is TRBD1 (6 bases). The CDR3 consists of 15 residues. Trimming left V 2 bases short and J 3 bases short, with 14 bases between. Looked up from germline, CDR1 is MDHEN and CDR2 is SYDVKM. The CDR3 nucleotides are TGTGCCAGCAGTTTACCGGGGACATTGGGCTACGAGCAGTACTTC. It translates to CASSLPGTLGYEQYF.

V usage is TRBV5-4 and J usage is TRBJ2-2, with 7 bases lining up with TRBD2. This CDR3 region has 15 residues. CDR1 and CDR2 from the germline V gene are SGHNT and YYREEE (reference sequence). J gave up 1 base and V 1 base, and 1 base lay outside the gene matches. The CDR3 sequence: CASSLPSGNTGELFF. The CDR3 DNA reads TGTGCCAGCAGCTTGCCTAGCGGGAACACCGGGGAGCTGTTTTTT.

For the CDR3, the DNA is TGTGCCAGCAGTTTATGGGCAGGGGGCACCGGGGAGCTGTTTTTT. Translation: CASSLWAGGTGELFF. The chain recombines TRBV27 with TRBJ2-2; 7 bases match TRBD1. CDR1 is MNHEY, CDR2 SMNVEV, per germline (reference sequence). Losses at the gene ends were 1 base for V and 4 bases for J; bases not matched to a gene: 3. This CDR3 is built from 15 residues.

The J gene is TRBJ1-3, the V gene TRBV11-2; the D gene is possibly TRBD1 (5 bases). The CDR3 runs 14 residues. Germline CDR1 SGHAT, CDR2 FQNNGV. Between the trimmed V and J ends, which lost 1 base and 4 bases, there was a span of 8 bases. Written as DNA, the CDR3 is TGTGCCAGCAGCTTAGTCCCAGGGGGAAACACCATATATTTT. Translation: CASSLVPGGNTIYF.

The V call is TRBV11-1, the J call TRBJ2-4; 7 bases are a match to TRBD1. V shed 5 bases, J shed 4 bases, and the junction held 5 bases outside the gene matches. The V gene's germline CDR1 is SGHAT and CDR2 FQDESV (reference sequence). The CDR3 is 14 amino acids. The CDR3 DNA is TGTGCCAGCAGCAAGAACAGGGGTAAAAACATTCAGTACTTC. Translated, it gives CASSKNRGKNIQYF. Full variable domain (remainder filled in from reference TRBV11-1 and TRBJ2-4): EAEVAQSPRYKITEKSQAVAFWCDPISGHATLYWYRQILGQGPELLVQFQDESVVDDSQLPKDRFSAERLKGVDSTLKIQPAELGDSAMYLCASSKNRGKNIQYFGAGTRLSVL.

This clone is a singleton in its sample. This chain links TRBV19 with TRBJ1-2, with D possibly matching TRBD1 (6 bases). Germline CDR1 reads LNHDA; CDR2 reads SQIVND (reference sequence). There are 14 residues in the CDR3. The ends were cut back, 4 bases at V and 4 bases at J, with 13 bases in the middle. This CDR3 is CASSSAGEPYGYTF. As DNA, the CDR3 is TGTGCCAGTAGTAGTGCAGGGGAGCCCTATGGCTACACCTTC.

CDR3 in DNA: TGTGCCAGCAGCCCACCCCGGGCGGGGCTCACAGATACGCAGTATTTT. Translated, it gives CASSPPRAGLTDTQYF. V usage is TRBV11-2 and J usage is TRBJ2-3, with D possibly matching TRBD2 (6 bases). Trimming removed 5 bases at V and 2 bases at J, with 17 bases between. Germline V CDR1 and CDR2: SGHAT, FQNNGV. The CDR3 extends over 16 amino acids.

The chain is built from TRBV7-9 and TRBJ2-3; D might be TRBD2 (6 bases). CDR3 length equals 15 residues. Germline V gene lookup returns CDR1 SEHNR and CDR2 FQNEAQ (reference sequence). The V end lost 5 bases, the J end lost 2 bases, and 14 bases lay between the germline ends. The CDR3 is CASSPMRGVTDTQYF. DNA of the CDR3: TGTGCCAGCAGCCCGATGCGCGGGGTCACAGATACGCAGTATTTT.

The chain recombines TRBV19 with TRBJ1-6; TRBD1 agrees at 7 bases. Germline CDR1 reads LNHDA; CDR2 reads SQIVND (reference sequence). CDR3 size: 13 residues. V shed 7 bases and J 12 bases; nucleotides not matched to a gene: 9. In nucleotides, the CDR3 is TGTGCCAGTAATGGCAGGGGGAACGTACCCCTCCACTTT. Residues: CASNGRGNVPLHF.

This chain connects TRBV6-6 to TRBJ2-7, with TRBD1 matching over 8 bases. There are 13 residues in the CDR3. Trimming removed 6 bases from V and 1 base from J; junction bases left unmatched: 2. Germline CDR1 MNHNY, CDR2 SVGAGI (reference sequence). In nucleotides, the CDR3 is TGTGCCAGCAGCAGACAGGGGTCCTACGAGCAGTACTTC. Translating it yields CASSRQGSYEQYF.

V gene TRBV12-5 combines with J gene TRBJ2-1, with 11 bases fitting TRBD2. The germline CDR1 and CDR2 sequences are LGHNT and FRNRAP. Trimming cost V 0 bases and J 0 bases; bases outside gene matches: 1. This CDR3 is 17 amino acids long. The chain's CDR3 is CASGLVTSGSSYNEQFF. The CDR3 DNA sequence: TGTGCTAGTGGTTTGGTAACTAGCGGGAGCTCCTACAATGAGCAGTTCTTC.

In its sample, this clone was seen once. The CDR3 loop is CASSASGTNYNEQFF. The CDR3 bases are TGTGCCAGCAGCGCATCCGGGACAAACTACAATGAGCAGTTCTTC. This chain links TRBV7-2 with TRBJ2-1; D may be TRBD1 (6 bases). V lost 5 bases, J lost 3 bases, and 14 bases lay in between. Per the germline V gene, CDR1 is SGHTA and CDR2 is FQGNSA. CDR3 length equals 15 residues.

The chain employs TRBV19 and TRBJ1-2, with TRBD1 as a possible D gene (5 bases). Trimming removed 3 bases from V and 0 bases from J, with 11 bases in between. CDR3 length: 15 amino acids. Germline lookup yields CDR1 LNHDA and CDR2 SQIVND (reference sequence). The CDR3 reads CASSMETVSNYGYTF. CDR3 DNA: TGTGCCAGTAGTATGGAGACAGTCTCTAACTATGGCTACACCTTC.

The genes are TRBV7-3 and TRBJ2-5; either TRBD1 or TRBD2 may fit D (6 bases each). Germline values: CDR1 SGHTA, CDR2 FQGTGA. The CDR3 has 14 residues. V was trimmed by 5 bases and J by 1 base, leaving 11 bases between them. The CDR3 coding sequence is TGTGCCAGCAGCGCCGGGGGCCCCCAAGAGACCCAGTACTTC. Encoded protein: CASSAGGPQETQYF.

CDR3 nucleotides: TGTGCCAGCAGCCCGACGGGACAGGGGGCGGAAAAACTGTTTTTT. Protein sequence: CASSPTGQGAEKLFF. V is TRBV11-1 and J is TRBJ1-4, with 12 bases fitting TRBD1. CDR1 SGHAT and CDR2 FQDESV come from the germline V gene (reference sequence). V shed 5 bases, J shed 8 bases, and the junction held 6 bases outside the gene matches. The CDR3 length is 15 residues.

The rearrangement uses TRBV19 and TRBJ1-1, with D possibly being TRBD1 (6 bases). CDR1 LNHDA and CDR2 SQIVND come from the germline V gene (reference sequence). The CDR3 length is 12 residues. With 5 bases removed from V and 7 bases from J, the gap between germline ends came to 11 bases. CDR3 region: CASSWDTVEAFF. The DNA of the CDR3 is TGTGCCAGTAGTTGGGACACCGTTGAAGCTTTCTTT.

This sequence joins TRBV11-2 and TRBJ1-2, with D tentatively TRBD1 (6 bases). This CDR3 is 15 amino acids long. V was cut by 1 base and J by 4 bases, with 13 bases left in between. Germline V gives CDR1 SGHAT, CDR2 FQNNGV. The CDR3 protein is CASSLGQAAAYGYTF. The CDR3 DNA reads as TGTGCCAGCAGCTTAGGACAGGCAGCGGCCTATGGCTACACCTTC.

The V and J genes are TRBV15 and TRBJ2-1; D may be TRBD2 (6 bases). Trimming left V 0 bases short and J 3 bases short, with 9 bases between. Germline assignment: CDR1 LNHNV and CDR2 YYDKDF (reference sequence). This CDR3 has 15 residues. The CDR3 spells CATSREGGVYNEQFF. The CDR3 nucleotides read TGTGCCACCAGCAGAGAGGGGGGAGTCTACAATGAGCAGTTCTTC. Together with reference TRBV15 and TRBJ2-1, the CDR3 gives the full variable domain: DAMVIQNPRYQVTQFGKPVTLSCSQTLNHNVMYWYQQKSSQAPKLLFHYYDKDFNNEADTPDNFQSRRPNTSFCFLDIRSPGLGDTAMYLCATSREGGVYNEQFFGPGTRLTVL.